These 23 T cell receptor beta chains share one sample of origin, sequenced in a study of shared clonotypes between healthy human individuals. Profiling relied on immunoSEQ multiplex PCR, and the TCRdb table lists in-frame clones only, not all of them. The profile shows around 2.1 million clones, roughly 91% of them singletons. Selected positively for CCR7 and CD45RO-negative, naive CD8 cells excluded terminally differentiated effector memory CD45RA+ cells. Specimen: naive CD8+ T cells from PBMCs. These receptors were collected from a man between 18 and 29 years old in good health. Some clones in this sample may be carry-over from other donors' samples.

The chain carries TRBV7-9 and TRBJ1-2, with D maybe TRBD1 (6 bases). Germline CDR1 reads SEHNR; CDR2 reads FQNEAQ (reference sequence). This CDR3 contains 16 residues. Trimming stripped 1 base from V and 6 bases from J, with 18 bases between. CDR3 sequence reads: CASSLGAGGPRNGYTF. The CDR3 nucleotides read TGTGCCAGCAGCTTAGGGGCGGGGGGCCCACGGAATGGCTACACCTTC.

The V call is TRBV28, the J call TRBJ1-2; 11 bases line up with TRBD1. Germline trimming cut 4 bases from V and 8 bases from J; bases unmatched to any gene: 9. Per the germline V gene, CDR1 is MDHEN and CDR2 is SYDVKM. The CDR3 is made up of 15 amino acids. The CDR3 here is CASSSVPGQGDGYTF. CDR3 nucleotides: TGTGCCAGCAGTTCAGTCCCGGGACAGGGGGACGGCTACACCTTC.

A single count supports this clone. This sequence joins TRBV28 and TRBJ1-1, with D tentatively TRBD1 (5 bases). V lost 8 bases, J lost 5 bases, and 15 bases lay in between. The CDR3 loop spans 13 amino acids. From germline, CDR1 is MDHEN and CDR2 SYDVKM. CDR3 DNA: TGTGCCAGCCAAGTTGGGGCGGGGACTGAAGCTTTCTTT. It specifies CASQVGAGTEAFF.

Regarding this clone: Other DNA sequences in this sample translate to the same CDR3. The V and J genes are TRBV4-1 and TRBJ1-5, with TRBD1 matching over 7 bases. From germline, CDR1 is MGHRA and CDR2 YSYEKL. The CDR3 contains 14 residues. The trim removed 0 bases at V and 4 bases at J, leaving 0 bases unmatched. DNA for the CDR3: TGCGCCAGCAGCCAAGACAGGGGGAATCAGCCCCAGCATTTT. Translation gives CASSQDRGNQPQHF.

This clone appeared once. The rearrangement joins TRBV7-6 to TRBJ1-3; D unclear. Germline V gives CDR1 SGHVS, CDR2 FNYEAQ. The CDR3 is made up of 16 amino acids. Trimming left V 5 bases short and J 4 bases short, with 18 bases between. The CDR3 is CASSPNDFGLGNTIYF. As DNA, the CDR3 is TGTGCCAGCAGCCCTAACGACTTCGGGCTGGGAAACACCATATATTTT. The full variable domain, with the rest looked up from reference TRBV7-6 and TRBJ1-3, is GAGVSQSPRYKVTKRGQDVALRCDPISGHVSLYWYRQALGQGPEFLTYFNYEAQQDKSGLPNDRFSAERPEGSISTLTIQRTEQRDSAMYRCASSPNDFGLGNTIYFGEGSWLTVV.

The chain couples TRBV30 to TRBJ2-1; 9 bases map to TRBD2. This CDR3 has 16 amino acids. Germline CDR1 is GTSNPN and CDR2 is SVGIG (reference sequence). V dropped 3 bases and J dropped 8; count of bases not matched to a gene: 14. The CDR3 region is CAWSGGRARRGDEQFF. In DNA form, the CDR3 reads TGTGCCTGGAGCGGCGGGAGGGCCCGGCGAGGGGATGAGCAGTTCTTC.

V and J are TRBV7-9 and TRBJ1-5; no clear D gene. Germline V gene lookup returns CDR1 SEHNR and CDR2 FQNEAQ (reference sequence). The V end was cut by 2 bases, the J end by 3 bases, with 5 bases between. The CDR3 totals 13 residues. CDR3 amino acids: CASSLSINQPQHF. The CDR3 DNA sequence: TGTGCCAGCAGCTTAAGTATCAATCAGCCCCAGCATTTT.

This clone has more than one count but fewer than ten. J is TRBJ2-1 and V is TRBV4-2; no definite D call. The V end lost 1 base, the J end lost 7 bases, and 8 bases lay between the germline ends. The CDR3 consists of 13 residues. The germline V gene has CDR1 LGHNA and CDR2 YNFKEQ. As DNA, the CDR3 is TGTGCCAGCAGCCAAGGGCTGGGGAATGAGCAGTTCTTC. It codes for CASSQGLGNEQFF.

CDR3 in amino acids: CASAVSAGTSTDTQYF. In DNA form, the CDR3 reads TGTGCCAGCGCTGTTTCCGCGGGGACTAGCACAGATACGCAGTATTTT. The chain combines TRBV9 with TRBJ2-3; maybe TRBD2 (6 bases). Deletions cut 7 bases from V and 0 bases from J, with 18 bases between. The V gene's germline CDR1 is SGDLS and CDR2 YYNGEE. The CDR3 runs 16 residues.

The V call is TRBV4-1, the J call TRBJ1-2; the D gene is possibly TRBD1 (6 bases). Trimming pared 3 bases from V and 6 bases from J, leaving 17 bases between. The CDR3 is made up of 15 amino acids. The germline V gene encodes CDR1 MGHRA and CDR2 YSYEKL. The CDR3 DNA follows: TGCGCCAGCAGCCATACCGGGAGGGGGTTGGATGGCTACACCTTC. Translated, it gives CASSHTGRGLDGYTF.

The rearrangement joins TRBV5-6 to TRBJ2-5; TRBD1 agrees at 7 bases. V gave up 2 bases and J gave up 5 bases; unmatched junction bases: 12. The CDR3 is made up of 16 amino acids. Germline V CDR1 and CDR2: SGHDT, YYEEEE. For the CDR3, the DNA is TGTGCCAGCAGCTTCCGCGAGGACAGGCCACCGGAGACCCAGTACTTC. This translates into CASSFREDRPPETQYF.

The chain joins TRBV29-1 to TRBJ2-2; maybe TRBD2 (5 bases). The CDR3 sequence is 15 residues long. Trimming shortened V by 7 bases and J by 5 bases, and 20 bases separated the two germline ends. Germline V gene sequence: CDR1 SQVTM, CDR2 ANQGSEA. CDR3 region: CSAQRATPGTGELFF. The CDR3 nucleotides read TGCAGCGCCCAGAGGGCTACCCCGGGGACCGGGGAGCTGTTTTTT.

The chain joins TRBV6-6 to TRBJ1-2; TRBD1 matches 7 bases. The CDR3 is 13 residues long. The trim removed 7 bases at V and 4 bases at J, leaving 6 bases unmatched. Germline V gives CDR1 MNHNY, CDR2 SVGAGI (reference sequence). CDR3 nucleotides: TGTGCCAGCACCGAGGGGACAGTCTATGGCTACACCTTC. Translated, it gives CASTEGTVYGYTF.

J is TRBJ2-7 and V is TRBV6-1; 12 positions match TRBD2. CDR1 is MNHNS and CDR2 is SASEGT in the germline V gene. V lost 2 bases to trimming and J lost 7 bases; unmatched junction nucleotides: 3. This CDR3 is 14 amino acids long. This CDR3 is CASSERGLAGEQYF. CDR3 sequence (DNA): TGTGCCAGCAGTGAACGGGGACTAGCGGGTGAGCAGTACTTC.

This chain joins TRBV5-6 and TRBJ2-7; D gene ambiguous. From germline, CDR1 is SGHDT and CDR2 YYEEEE. The CDR3 is 13 residues long. The ends were cut back, 0 bases at V and 5 bases at J, with 9 bases in the middle. The CDR3 reads CASSLDGHHEQYF. The CDR3 bases are TGTGCCAGCAGCTTGGACGGTCACCACGAGCAGTACTTC.

Concerning this clone: Other DNA sequences in this sample translate to the same CDR3. The CDR3, as DNA: TGTGCCAGCAGCTTAGGGGCCGGCTACGAGCAGTACTTC. Translation: CASSLGAGYEQYF. The V and J genes are TRBV7-7 and TRBJ2-7; D is uncertain. V was pared by 1 base and J by 3 bases, with 7 bases between. Looked up from germline, CDR1 is SSHAT and CDR2 is FNYEAQ (reference sequence). The CDR3 totals 13 residues.

This sequence joins TRBV19 and TRBJ1-5, with 7 positions matching TRBD1. The CDR3 has 15 amino acids. The germline CDR1 and CDR2 sequences are LNHDA and SQIVND (reference sequence). With 6 bases clipped from V and 6 bases from J, the junction kept 11 bases outside the gene matches. This chain's CDR3 is CASSDAGTAGQPQHF. Here the CDR3 DNA reads TGTGCCAGTAGCGATGCCGGGACAGCTGGTCAGCCCCAGCATTTT.

V is TRBV30 and J is TRBJ2-4; 11 nucleotides align to TRBD2. From germline, CDR1 is GTSNPN and CDR2 SVGIG (reference sequence). V shed 2 bases and J 0 bases; nucleotides not matched to a gene: 9. The CDR3 loop spans 18 amino acids. CDR3 residues: CAWSLRGLAVLAKNIQYF. Here the CDR3 DNA reads TGTGCCTGGAGTCTCAGGGGACTAGCGGTACTAGCCAAAAACATTCAGTACTTC.

This clone appeared once. This chain uses TRBV6-5 with TRBJ1-2, with D possibly TRBD1 on 5 matching bases. The CDR3 is made up of 14 amino acids. Germline V gene data show CDR1 as MNHEY and CDR2 as SVGAGI. V lost 7 bases and J 6 bases, leaving 18 bases between the germline ends. In DNA form, the CDR3 reads TGTGCCAGCACCCCCGGCAGGGCGGTTGATGGCTACACCTTC. Encoded protein: CASTPGRAVDGYTF.

This clone appeared a single time. The chain is built from TRBV5-1 and TRBJ1-1; no clear D gene. Per germline, CDR1 SGHRS and CDR2 YFSETQ. CDR3 length: 17 residues. V was cut by 4 bases and J by 1 base, with 20 bases left in between. The CDR3: CASSPSWALRENTEAFF. CDR3 sequence (DNA): TGCGCCAGCAGCCCCTCATGGGCCCTACGCGAGAACACTGAAGCTTTCTTT. Full variable domain (outside the CDR3, taken from reference TRBV5-1 and TRBJ1-1): KAGVTQTPRYLIKTRGQQVTLSCSPISGHRSVSWYQQTPGQGLQFLFEYFSETQRNKGNFPGRFSGRQFSNSRSEMNVSTLELGDSALYLCASSPSWALRENTEAFFGQGTRLTVV.

V gene TRBV28 combines with J gene TRBJ2-7; no clear D gene. Trimming took off 7 bases at V and 4 bases at J, with 17 bases between the two ends. The CDR3 totals 14 residues. Germline assignment: CDR1 MDHEN and CDR2 SYDVKM. The CDR3 spells CASTSDGKLYEQYF. CDR3 nucleotides: TGTGCCAGCACCTCGGACGGAAAACTATACGAGCAGTACTTC.

The V and J genes are TRBV27 and TRBJ1-1, with D unclear. V was trimmed by 5 bases and J by 5 bases, leaving 18 bases between them. Germline V gives CDR1 MNHEY, CDR2 SMNVEV (reference sequence). The CDR3 consists of 15 residues. CDR3 sequence: CASSTGGLWGTEAFF. The CDR3 region has the DNA TGTGCCAGCAGTACCGGTGGTTTGTGGGGAACTGAAGCTTTCTTT.

The rearrangement joins TRBV7-2 to TRBJ2-5; D possibly corresponds to TRBD2 (6 bases). Trimming pared 1 base from V and 2 bases from J, leaving 11 bases between. The CDR3 contains 15 residues. CDR1 is SGHTA and CDR2 is FQGNSA in the germline V gene. CDR3 DNA sequence: TGTGCCAGCAGCTTAGTCGCTAGCGCTCAAGAGACCCAGTACTTC. Translation gives CASSLVASAQETQYF.